These T cell receptor beta chains were read from a single sample in a study of OX40 agonist ivuxolimab in advanced cancers. Generated by immunoSEQ multiplex PCR, the TCRdb table keeps only in-frame clones and is missing some. Of roughly 32,000 clones in the sample, around 83% were seen once. The source was CD4+ or CD8+ T cells sorted from blood, collected in a trial of the OX40 agonist ivuxolimab. The receptors stem from an adult with an advanced solid tumor such as melanoma, head and neck, liver or kidney cancer. CDR3s include the opening cysteine and the closing phenylalanine or tryptophan. A D gene is named only where the DNA matches it firmly. Only some rows state a clone size, as once, few, many or a class for expanded clones.

clone_size: -
j_call: TRBJ2-7
v_call: TRBV7-2
d_call: -
cdr3_nt: TGTGCCAGCAGCTTCTCTCGGGGGCCCTCCTACGAGCAGTACTTC
cdr3_aa: CASSFSRGPSYEQYF

clone_size: -
j_call: TRBJ2-1
v_call: TRBV7-9
d_call: TRBD2
cdr3_nt: TGTGCCAGCAGCACCCGGGGGGGAACCTACAATGAGCAGTTCTTC
cdr3_aa: CASSTRGGTYNEQFF

clone_size: -
j_call: TRBJ2-1
v_call: TRBV7-2
d_call: -
cdr3_nt: TGTGCCAGCAGCTTCCAGGGAATTGGAAATGAGCAGTTCTTC
cdr3_aa: CASSFQGIGNEQFF

clone_size: -
j_call: TRBJ1-4
v_call: TRBV6-1
d_call: -
cdr3_nt: TGTGCCAGCAGTGCCCCTGAAGAAAAACTGTTTTTT
cdr3_aa: CASSAPEEKLFF

clone_size: -
j_call: TRBJ2-2
v_call: TRBV7-2
d_call: -
cdr3_nt: TGTGCCAGCAGCCCCGACAGCAATGAGAACGGGGAGCTGTTTTTT
cdr3_aa: CASSPDSNENGELFF

clone_size: -
j_call: TRBJ2-6
v_call: TRBV11-2
d_call: -
cdr3_nt: TGTGCCAGCAGCCACGCGCCGGGTGCTGGGGCCAACGTCCTGACTTTC
cdr3_aa: CASSHAPGAGANVLTF

clone_size: -
j_call: TRBJ2-5
v_call: TRBV30
d_call: TRBD2
cdr3_nt: TGTGCCTGGAGGGCGGCGGGGGGGCGAGAGACCCAGTACTTC
cdr3_aa: CAWRAAGGRETQYF

clone_size: -
j_call: TRBJ2-2
v_call: TRBV29-1
d_call: TRBD1
cdr3_nt: TGCAGCGTTTTACCCCCGGACAGGACAAACACCGGGGAGCTGTTTTTT
cdr3_aa: CSVLPPDRTNTGELFF

clone_size: -
j_call: TRBJ1-2
v_call: TRBV6-5
d_call: -
cdr3_nt: TGTGCCAGCAGCCCTAGACAGTACTATGGCTACACCTTC
cdr3_aa: CASSPRQYYGYTF

clone_size: -
j_call: TRBJ2-7
v_call: TRBV18
d_call: -
cdr3_nt: TGTGCCAGCTCGCCCGGAATCTCCTACGAGCAGTACTTC
cdr3_aa: CASSPGISYEQYF

clone_size: -
j_call: TRBJ1-5
v_call: TRBV28
d_call: -
cdr3_nt: TGTGCCAGCAGTTTGTCAGGGATTAATCAGCCCCAGCATTTT
cdr3_aa: CASSLSGINQPQHF

clone_size: -
j_call: TRBJ2-7
v_call: TRBV6-1
d_call: TRBD1
cdr3_nt: TGTGCCAGCAAGCTAAGGACAGGGGTCTACGAGCAGTACTTC
cdr3_aa: CASKLRTGVYEQYF

clone_size: -
j_call: TRBJ2-3
v_call: TRBV7-9
d_call: -
cdr3_nt: TGTGCCAGCAGCTTAAATCAGGGGACAGATACGCAGTATTTT
cdr3_aa: CASSLNQGTDTQYF

clone_size: -
j_call: TRBJ2-3
v_call: TRBV11-2
d_call: TRBD1
cdr3_nt: TGTGCCAGCAGCCCGGACAGGGGGTCCACAGATACGCAGTATTTT
cdr3_aa: CASSPDRGSTDTQYF

clone_size: -
j_call: TRBJ2-1
v_call: TRBV18
d_call: TRBD2
cdr3_nt: TGTGCCAGCTCGCCTCGGACTAGCGGGAGGTACAATGAGCAGTTCTTC
cdr3_aa: CASSPRTSGRYNEQFF

clone_size: -
j_call: TRBJ2-2
v_call: TRBV2
d_call: -
cdr3_nt: TGTGCCAGTACTAGGGAAGAGGCGAGCACCGGGGAGCTGTTTTTT
cdr3_aa: CASTREEASTGELFF

clone_size: -
j_call: TRBJ2-1
v_call: TRBV28
d_call: TRBD2
cdr3_nt: TGTGCCAGCATAAGACTAGCGGGGGGTCGCAATGAGCAGTTCTTC
cdr3_aa: CASIRLAGGRNEQFF

clone_size: few
j_call: TRBJ1-5
v_call: TRBV6-5
d_call: -
cdr3_nt: TGTGCCAGCAGTTACTCCTACAGGGGCAATCAGCCCCAGCATTTT
cdr3_aa: CASSYSYRGNQPQHF

clone_size: -
j_call: TRBJ1-5
v_call: TRBV7-2
d_call: -
cdr3_nt: TGTGCCAGCAGCAAGGGTCCCAATCAGCCCCAGCATTTT
cdr3_aa: CASSKGPNQPQHF

clone_size: -
j_call: TRBJ1-1
v_call: TRBV18
d_call: TRBD1
cdr3_nt: TGTGCCAGCTCACCACCTCCGGGACAGCTATTGAACACTGAAGCTTTCTTT
cdr3_aa: CASSPPPGQLLNTEAFF

clone_size: -
j_call: TRBJ2-7
v_call: TRBV5-1
d_call: TRBD1
cdr3_nt: TGCGCCAGCAGCCAGGGGACAGGGGTATCCTACGAGCAGTACTTC
cdr3_aa: CASSQGTGVSYEQYF

clone_size: -
j_call: TRBJ2-2
v_call: TRBV15
d_call: -
cdr3_nt: TGTGCCACCAGCAGGCAGGATAGAAACACCGGGGAGCTGTTTTTT
cdr3_aa: CATSRQDRNTGELFF

clone_size: -
j_call: TRBJ1-2
v_call: TRBV28
d_call: -
cdr3_nt: TGTGCCAGCAGCCCAGGCGGGTATGGCTACACCTTC
cdr3_aa: CASSPGGYGYTF

clone_size: -
j_call: TRBJ1-5
v_call: TRBV6-1
d_call: -
cdr3_nt: TGTGCCAGCAGTGACCCCGGGACCTATAGCAATCAGCCCCAGCATTTT
cdr3_aa: CASSDPGTYSNQPQHF

clone_size: -
j_call: TRBJ2-7
v_call: TRBV4-1
d_call: -
cdr3_nt: TGCGCCAGCAGCCAAGACTCCTCATACCTCTACGAGCAGTACTTC
cdr3_aa: CASSQDSSYLYEQYF

clone_size: once
j_call: TRBJ1-1
v_call: TRBV14
d_call: TRBD1
cdr3_nt: TGTGCCAGCAGCCACAGGGGGCAGGGCACTGAAGCTTTCTTT
cdr3_aa: CASSHRGQGTEAFF

clone_size: -
j_call: TRBJ2-2
v_call: TRBV10-1
d_call: -
cdr3_nt: TGCGCCAGCAGTGAGTCGGGTAGGAGCACCGGGGAGCTGTTTTTT
cdr3_aa: CASSESGRSTGELFF

clone_size: -
j_call: TRBJ2-1
v_call: TRBV12-5
d_call: -
cdr3_nt: TGTGCTAGTGGTTTGGTAAGGACTACCTACAATGAGCAGTTCTTC
cdr3_aa: CASGLVRTTYNEQFF

clone_size: -
j_call: TRBJ1-2
v_call: TRBV4-3
d_call: TRBD1
cdr3_nt: TGCGCCAGCAGCGCCCCCGGGACAGCGAACTATGGCTACACCTTC
cdr3_aa: CASSAPGTANYGYTF

clone_size: once
j_call: TRBJ2-7
v_call: TRBV18
d_call: -
cdr3_nt: TGTGCCAGCTCACTTGGGGGACGGACCCTAACCTACGAGCAGTACTTC
cdr3_aa: CASSLGGRTLTYEQYF

clone_size: -
j_call: TRBJ2-3
v_call: TRBV11-1
d_call: -
cdr3_nt: TGTGCCAGCAGCAGTCTGCGGGCGGATACGCAGTATTTT
cdr3_aa: CASSSLRADTQYF

clone_size: few
j_call: TRBJ2-4
v_call: TRBV4-3
d_call: -
cdr3_nt: TGCGCCAGCAGCCAAGATCGAGGGGCGGTAGGGGCCAAAAACATTCAGTACTTC
cdr3_aa: CASSQDRGAVGAKNIQYF

clone_size: -
j_call: TRBJ2-3
v_call: TRBV28
d_call: -
cdr3_nt: TGTGCCAGCAGCCTGGAGGCGGAATACACAGATACGCAGTATTTT
cdr3_aa: CASSLEAEYTDTQYF

clone_size: -
j_call: TRBJ2-4
v_call: TRBV6-1
d_call: -
cdr3_nt: TGTGCCAGCAGTGGACTGGGGAACGCCAAAAACATTCAGTACTTC
cdr3_aa: CASSGLGNAKNIQYF

clone_size: -
j_call: TRBJ2-1
v_call: TRBV18
d_call: -
cdr3_nt: TGTGCCAGCTCACCTTGGGGGGGCCCCTTCAATGAGCAGTTCTTC
cdr3_aa: CASSPWGGPFNEQFF

clone_size: -
j_call: TRBJ2-2
v_call: TRBV7-8
d_call: TRBD1
cdr3_nt: TGTGCCAGCGGAAGGACAGGGGTCTCCGGGGAGCTGTTTTTT
cdr3_aa: CASGRTGVSGELFF